This T cell receptor (beta chain) was observed in a study of T cell responses to AZD1222 COVID-19 vaccine. Study-level results: Epitopes outside B.1.351 and B.1.1.7 mutated regions reportedly drew nearly half of spike TCRs. Spike-specific TCR repertoires showed rising breadth and depth after two AZD1222 doses. Along spike, vaccine-associated CD4 TCRs were found throughout, with dominance at 160-218 and 743-854.

Sequencing was performed with immunoSEQ multiplex PCR; in TCRdb, only in-frame clones are kept and a portion is missing. The data show 150,000 to 200,000 clones, with 92% seen just once and around 2.3% held by the top ten. On this clone itself: Its antigen remains unidentified.

This CDR3 region has 13 residues. Germline V lookup: CDR1 SGHNT, CDR2 YYREEE (reference sequence). V was cut by 0 bases and J by 8 bases, with 8 bases left in between. The specimen was peripheral blood, collected on day 0 of AZD1222 vaccination. The chain employs TRBV5-4 and TRBJ2-2; perhaps TRBD2 as D (5 bases). This TCR derives from an adult in good health. Written as DNA, the CDR3 is TGTGCCAGCAGCTTGGATACGGGGGGGGAGCTGTTTTTT. Its protein is CASSLDTGGELFF.